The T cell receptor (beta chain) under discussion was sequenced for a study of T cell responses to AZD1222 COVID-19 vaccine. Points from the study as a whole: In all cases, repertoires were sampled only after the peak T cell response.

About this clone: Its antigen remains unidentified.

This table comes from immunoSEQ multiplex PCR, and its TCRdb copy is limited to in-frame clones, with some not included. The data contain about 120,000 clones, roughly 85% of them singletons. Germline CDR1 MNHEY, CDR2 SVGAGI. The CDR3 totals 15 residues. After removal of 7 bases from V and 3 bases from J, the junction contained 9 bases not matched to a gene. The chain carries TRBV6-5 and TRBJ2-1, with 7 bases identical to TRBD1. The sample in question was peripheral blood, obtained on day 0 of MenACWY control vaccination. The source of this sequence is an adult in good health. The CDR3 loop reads CASKKGDSHYNEQFF. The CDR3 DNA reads TGTGCCAGCAAAAAAGGGGACAGCCACTACAATGAGCAGTTCTTC.